This T cell receptor beta chain was retrieved from a study of T cells in Graves' hyperthyroidism and ophthalmopathy. Amplified TCR beta CDR3 regions derived from RNA transcripts. A first-round RT-PCR of the TCR CDR3 used the HTBI primer set. One entry per CDR3 protein, called by TCRdb with MiXCR from the multiplex PCR reads. The table lists 600,000 to 650,000 distinct CDR3 sequences, around 21% of them singletons. Any patient presenting with uncontrolled infection, other autoimmune disease, pregnancy or lactation was left out. 9 to 10 ml fresh peripheral blood yielded the PBMCs. Overall study results and limits: Ophthalmopathy and stable hyperthyroidism were separated by a 13 V-J model.

With regard to this clonotype: Its specificity is not known.

This CDR3 comprises 14 residues. V was trimmed by 1 base and J by 7 bases, leaving 16 bases between them. Germline lookup yields CDR1 GTSNPN and CDR2 SVGIG (reference sequence). The chain uses TRBV30 and TRBJ1-2; D might be TRBD1 (6 bases). Material for sequencing was blood. The clonotype was recovered from a man younger than 45 with Graves' ophthalmopathy. The CDR3 DNA reads TGTGCCTGGAGTGGTCGGACAGAAAAGGGTGGCTACACCTTC. Translated: CAWSGRTEKGGYTF.